Below are 16 T cell receptor beta chains sequenced from a single sample in a study of CD8 T cells in Susac syndrome. Reverse transcription of about 0.5 to 1 ug RNA was carried out with random hexamers. From the immunoSEQ multiplex PCR reads, TCRdb called clonotypes with MiXCR, one entry per CDR3 protein. The repertoire has some 120,000 distinct CDR3 sequences, 90% to 95% of them found once; the top ten carry over 0.1%. The sequencing input was CD4+ T cells from PBMCs. The origin of the receptors is a human donor in good health.

This chain connects TRBV30 to TRBJ1-1; 9 positions agree with TRBD1. Germline trimming cut 4 bases from V and 1 base from J; bases unmatched to any gene: 1. The CDR3 totals 13 residues. The germline V gene encodes CDR1 GTSNPN and CDR2 SVGIG (reference sequence). CDR3: CAWMGQGNTEAFF. The CDR3 DNA reads TGTGCCTGGATGGGACAGGGGAACACTGAAGCTTTCTTT.

The chain employs TRBV5-1 and TRBJ1-1, with unresolved D. V was trimmed by 4 bases and J by 0 bases, leaving 10 bases between them. The CDR3 is made up of 14 amino acids. Germline V CDR1 and CDR2: SGHRS, YFSETQ. CDR3 amino acids: CASSVTAMNTEAFF. CDR3 DNA: TGCGCCAGCAGCGTGACGGCAATGAACACTGAAGCTTTCTTT.

This sequence joins TRBV20-1 and TRBJ2-4, with D possibly being TRBD1 (6 bases). Germline values: CDR1 DFQATT, CDR2 SNEGSKA (reference sequence). V lost 5 bases and J 5 bases, leaving 22 bases between the germline ends. The CDR3 has 16 residues. The CDR3 reads CSAPPPRGQGQNIQYF. For the CDR3, the DNA is TGCAGTGCTCCCCCCCCTCGGGGTCAGGGGCAAAACATTCAGTACTTC.

This clonotype came up once. The chain links TRBV7-9 to TRBJ2-7; D is possibly TRBD2 (5 bases). Germline V gene lookup returns CDR1 SEHNR and CDR2 FQNEAQ (reference sequence). CDR3 length: 14 amino acids. Trimming took 6 bases from V and 6 from J, leaving 18 bases between them. The CDR3: CASRPRGINGEQYF. CDR3 nucleotide sequence: TGTGCCAGCAGACCGAGAGGGATCAACGGCGAGCAGTACTTC.

The gene calls are TRBV20-1 and TRBJ1-4; D gene unclear. Trimming removed 6 bases at V and 4 bases at J, with 15 bases between. Germline V gene sequence: CDR1 DFQATT, CDR2 SNEGSKA (reference sequence). CDR3 length: 14 residues. This CDR3 reads CSALYTEINEKLFF. In DNA form, the CDR3 reads TGCAGTGCGCTTTACACGGAGATTAATGAAAAACTGTTTTTT.

This clonotype is a singleton in its sample. The chain links TRBV18 to TRBJ2-3; 8 nucleotides match TRBD1. The ends lost 5 bases at V and 6 bases at J; junction bases unmatched: 13. The germline gives CDR1 KGHSH, CDR2 LQKENI. The CDR3 extends over 16 amino acids. In DNA, the CDR3 is TGTGCCAGCTCATCGGACAGGGTCAGATCCCGGGATACGCAGTATTTT. It codes for CASSSDRVRSRDTQYF.

CDR3 DNA: TGCAGTGCTAGGGGGGGACTAGCGGGAGGGGTGGCCGAGCAGTACTTC. It codes for CSARGGLAGGVAEQYF. The V and J genes are TRBV20-1 and TRBJ2-7; TRBD2 aligns across 16 bases. CDR3 length: 16 amino acids. V gave up 3 bases and J gave up 6 bases; unmatched junction bases: 8. Per germline, CDR1 DFQATT and CDR2 SNEGSKA (reference sequence).

The gene calls are TRBV7-9 and TRBJ2-3; 10 bases are a match to TRBD2. Germline CDR1 reads SEHNR; CDR2 reads FQNEAQ (reference sequence). CDR3 size: 15 residues. V trimming: 5 bases; J trimming: 3 bases; junction bases outside the gene matches: 5. DNA of the CDR3: TGTGCCAGCAGCGAAGGTAGCGGGAGGACAGATACGCAGTATTTT. Residues: CASSEGSGRTDTQYF.

The rearrangement links TRBV5-4 to TRBJ2-2; 10 bases fit TRBD2. J lost 7 bases, V lost 0 bases, and 9 bases had no gene match. From germline, CDR1 is SGHNT and CDR2 YYREEE (reference sequence). This CDR3 has 17 residues. The CDR3 sequence is CASSLVASGSRRGELFF. CDR3 bases: TGTGCCAGCAGCTTGGTGGCTAGCGGGAGCCGGCGCGGGGAGCTGTTTTTT.

This sequence joins TRBV7-2 and TRBJ1-5, with D possibly matching TRBD1 (6 bases). The CDR3 loop spans 14 amino acids. Trimming cost V 7 bases and J 4 bases, with 14 bases left between them. The germline gives CDR1 SGHTA, CDR2 FQGNSA. CDR3 sequence (DNA): TGTGCCAGCACCCCCGGTAGGGGGAATCAGCCCCAGCATTTT. Protein product: CASTPGRGNQPQHF.

CDR3 in amino acids: CASSPLGLGDTEAFF. In DNA form, the CDR3 reads TGTGCCAGCTCACCGCTGGGACTGGGAGACACTGAAGCTTTCTTT. J is TRBJ1-1 and V is TRBV18; D possibly corresponds to TRBD1 (5 bases). The germline V and J ends were trimmed by 3 bases and 3 bases, with 14 bases remaining between them. This CDR3 is 15 amino acids long. Per the germline V gene, CDR1 is KGHSH and CDR2 is LQKENI.

This rearrangement joins TRBV5-4 to TRBJ2-6; perhaps TRBD2 as D (6 bases). The V and J ends lost 1 base and 2 bases respectively, with 13 bases between them. This CDR3 region has 17 residues. The germline V gene encodes CDR1 SGHNT and CDR2 YYREEE (reference sequence). The CDR3 nucleotides read TGTGCCAGCAGCTTGTTGGCGGGATCGGCTGGGGCCAACGTCCTGACTTTC. It yields the protein CASSLLAGSAGANVLTF.

This chain connects TRBV19 to TRBJ2-7; 8 nucleotides match TRBD1. The CDR3 is 15 amino acids. Germline CDR1 LNHDA, CDR2 SQIVND (reference sequence). J lost 0 bases, V lost 4 bases, and 5 bases had no gene match. CDR3 sequence (DNA): TGTGCCAGTAGTACCAAGACAGGGGTCTCCTACGAGCAGTACTTC. This encodes CASSTKTGVSYEQYF.

The V gene is TRBV3-1, the J gene TRBJ2-7, with 7 bases that match TRBD2. The V segment lost 4 bases and the J segment 6 bases; nucleotides outside the gene matches: 9. This CDR3 spans 14 amino acids. Germline lookup yields CDR1 LGHDT and CDR2 YNNKEL (reference sequence). DNA of the CDR3: TGTGCCAGCAGCCTAAGCGGGGAATGGGGCGAGCAGTACTTC. Protein: CASSLSGEWGEQYF.

V is TRBV12-3 or TRBV12-4 and J is TRBJ2-7; D ambiguous. Between the trimmed V and J ends, which lost 8 bases and 0 bases, there was a span of 11 bases. The CDR3 loop spans 13 amino acids. The CDR3 DNA reads TGTGCCAGCGGTTGGGCGGACTCCTACGAGCAGTACTTC. It is translated as CASGWADSYEQYF.

V gene TRBV12-3 or TRBV12-4 combines with J gene TRBJ2-7; the match to TRBD2 covers 9 bases. The length of the CDR3 is 15 residues. The ends lost 6 bases at V and 7 bases at J; junction bases unmatched: 13. Written as DNA, the CDR3 is TGTGCCAGCAGCCACTCGACTAGCGGAGCGAGAGAGCAGTACTTC. This codes for CASSHSTSGAREQYF.